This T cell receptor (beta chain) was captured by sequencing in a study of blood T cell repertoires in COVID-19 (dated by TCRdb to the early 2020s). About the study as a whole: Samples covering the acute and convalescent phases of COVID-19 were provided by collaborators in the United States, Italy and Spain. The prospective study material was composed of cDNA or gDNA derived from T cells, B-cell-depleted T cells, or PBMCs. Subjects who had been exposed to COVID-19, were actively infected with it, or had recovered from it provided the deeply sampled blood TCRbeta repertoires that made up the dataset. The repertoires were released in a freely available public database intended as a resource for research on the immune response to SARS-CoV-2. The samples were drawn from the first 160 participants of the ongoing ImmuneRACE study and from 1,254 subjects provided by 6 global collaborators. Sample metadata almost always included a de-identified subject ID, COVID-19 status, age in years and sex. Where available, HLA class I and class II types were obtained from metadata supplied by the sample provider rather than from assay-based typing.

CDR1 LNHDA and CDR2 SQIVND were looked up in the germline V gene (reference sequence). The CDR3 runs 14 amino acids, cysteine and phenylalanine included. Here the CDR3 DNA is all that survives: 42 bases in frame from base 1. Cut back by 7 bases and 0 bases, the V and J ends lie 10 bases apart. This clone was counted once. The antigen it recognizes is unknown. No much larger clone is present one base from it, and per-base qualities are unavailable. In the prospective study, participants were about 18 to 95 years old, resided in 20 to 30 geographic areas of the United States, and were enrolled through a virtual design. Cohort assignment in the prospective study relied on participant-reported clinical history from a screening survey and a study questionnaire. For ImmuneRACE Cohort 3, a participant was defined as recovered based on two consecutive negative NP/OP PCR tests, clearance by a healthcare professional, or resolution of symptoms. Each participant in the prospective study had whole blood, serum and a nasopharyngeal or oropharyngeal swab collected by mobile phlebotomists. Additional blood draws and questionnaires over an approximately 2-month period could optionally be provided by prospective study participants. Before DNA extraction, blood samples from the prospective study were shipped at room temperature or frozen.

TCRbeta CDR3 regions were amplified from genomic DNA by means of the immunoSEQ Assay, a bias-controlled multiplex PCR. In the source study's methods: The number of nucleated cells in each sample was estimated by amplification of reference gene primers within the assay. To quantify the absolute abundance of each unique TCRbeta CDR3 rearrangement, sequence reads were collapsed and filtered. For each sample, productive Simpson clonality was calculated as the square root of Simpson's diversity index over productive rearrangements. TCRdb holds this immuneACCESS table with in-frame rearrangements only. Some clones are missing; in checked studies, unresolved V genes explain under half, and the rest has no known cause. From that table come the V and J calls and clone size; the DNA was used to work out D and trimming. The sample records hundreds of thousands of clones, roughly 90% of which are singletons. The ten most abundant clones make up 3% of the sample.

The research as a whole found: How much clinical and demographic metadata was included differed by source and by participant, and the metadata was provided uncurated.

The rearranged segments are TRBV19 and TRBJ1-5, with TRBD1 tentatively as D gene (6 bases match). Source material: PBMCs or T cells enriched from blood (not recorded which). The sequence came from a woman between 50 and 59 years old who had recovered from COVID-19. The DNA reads TGTGCCAGTAAAGTGACAGGTAGCAATCAGCCCCAGCATTTT. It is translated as CASKVTGSNQPQHF.